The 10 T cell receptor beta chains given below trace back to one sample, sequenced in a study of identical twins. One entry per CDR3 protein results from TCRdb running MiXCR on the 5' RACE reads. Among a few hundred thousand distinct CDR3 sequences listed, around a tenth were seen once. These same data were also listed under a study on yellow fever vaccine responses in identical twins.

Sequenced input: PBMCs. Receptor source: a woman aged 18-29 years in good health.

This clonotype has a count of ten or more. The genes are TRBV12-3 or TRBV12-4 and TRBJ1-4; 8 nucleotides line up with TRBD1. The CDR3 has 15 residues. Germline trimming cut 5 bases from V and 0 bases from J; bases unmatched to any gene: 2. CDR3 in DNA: TGTGCCAGCAGTCCACAGGGGGCAACTAATGAAAAACTGTTTTTT. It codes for CASSPQGATNEKLFF.

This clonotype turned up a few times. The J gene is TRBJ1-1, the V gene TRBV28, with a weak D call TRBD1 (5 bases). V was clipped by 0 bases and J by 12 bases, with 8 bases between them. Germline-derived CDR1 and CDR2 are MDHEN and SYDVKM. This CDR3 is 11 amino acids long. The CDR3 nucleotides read TGTGCCAGCAGTTTATGGCAGGACACTTTCTTT. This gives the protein CASSLWQDTFF.

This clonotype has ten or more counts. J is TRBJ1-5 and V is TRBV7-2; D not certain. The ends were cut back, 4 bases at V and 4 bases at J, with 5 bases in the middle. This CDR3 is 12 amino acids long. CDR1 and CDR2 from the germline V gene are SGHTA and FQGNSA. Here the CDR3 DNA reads TGTGCCAGCAGCTCAAATAATCAGCCCCAGCATTTT. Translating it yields CASSSNNQPQHF. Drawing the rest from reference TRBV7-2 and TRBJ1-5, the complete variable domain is GAGVSQSPSNKVTEKGKDVELRCDPISGHTALYWYRQSLGQGLEFLIYFQGNSAPDKSGLPSDRFSAERTGGSVSTLTIQRTQQEDSAVYLCASSSNNQPQHFGDGTRLSIL.

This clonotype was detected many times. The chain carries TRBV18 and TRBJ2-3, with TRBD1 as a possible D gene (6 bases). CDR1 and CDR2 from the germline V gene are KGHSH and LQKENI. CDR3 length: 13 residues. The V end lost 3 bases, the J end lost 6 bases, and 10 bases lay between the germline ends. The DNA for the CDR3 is TGTGCCAGCTCACCCCAGGGGTGGGATACGCAGTATTTT. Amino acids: CASSPQGWDTQYF.

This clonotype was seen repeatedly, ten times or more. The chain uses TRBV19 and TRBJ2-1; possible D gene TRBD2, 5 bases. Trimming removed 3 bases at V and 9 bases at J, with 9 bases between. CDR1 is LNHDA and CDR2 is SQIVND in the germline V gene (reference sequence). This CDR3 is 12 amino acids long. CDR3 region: CASSILAREQFF. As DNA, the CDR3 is TGTGCCAGTAGTATTCTAGCCCGTGAGCAGTTCTTC.

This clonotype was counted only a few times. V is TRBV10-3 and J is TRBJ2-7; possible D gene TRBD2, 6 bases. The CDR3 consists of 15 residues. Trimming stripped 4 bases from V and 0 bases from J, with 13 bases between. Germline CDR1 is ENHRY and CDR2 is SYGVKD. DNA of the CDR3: TGTGCCATCAGTGGAGGTGGAGGGACCTCCTACGAGCAGTACTTC. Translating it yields CAISGGGGTSYEQYF.

The chain's CDR3 is CASSSGTSGRTGELFF. The CDR3 coding sequence is TGCGCCAGCAGCTCCGGGACTAGCGGGAGGACCGGGGAGCTGTTTTTT. The rearrangement joins TRBV5-1 to TRBJ2-2; 15 positions agree with TRBD2. V shed 3 bases and J 5 bases; nucleotides not matched to a gene: 2. The CDR3 contains 16 residues. The V gene's germline CDR1 is SGHRS and CDR2 YFSETQ. The whole variable domain, remainder taken from reference TRBV5-1 and TRBJ2-2, is KAGVTQTPRYLIKTRGQQVTLSCSPISGHRSVSWYQQTPGQGLQFLFEYFSETQRNKGNFPGRFSGRQFSNSRSEMNVSTLELGDSALYLCASSSGTSGRTGELFFGEGSRLTVL.

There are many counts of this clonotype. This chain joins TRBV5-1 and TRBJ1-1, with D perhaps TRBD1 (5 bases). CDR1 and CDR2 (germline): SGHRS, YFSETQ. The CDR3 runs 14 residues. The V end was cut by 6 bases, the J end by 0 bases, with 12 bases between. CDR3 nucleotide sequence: TGCGCCAGCAACCCCGCAGGGATGAACACTGAAGCTTTCTTT. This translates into CASNPAGMNTEAFF.

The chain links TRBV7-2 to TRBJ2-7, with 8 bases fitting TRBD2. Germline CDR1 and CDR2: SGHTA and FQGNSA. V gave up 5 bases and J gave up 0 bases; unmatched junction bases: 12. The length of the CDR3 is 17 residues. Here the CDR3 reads CASSPDGASGLSYEQYF. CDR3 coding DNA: TGTGCCAGCAGCCCCGATGGGGCTAGCGGGCTCTCCTACGAGCAGTACTTC.

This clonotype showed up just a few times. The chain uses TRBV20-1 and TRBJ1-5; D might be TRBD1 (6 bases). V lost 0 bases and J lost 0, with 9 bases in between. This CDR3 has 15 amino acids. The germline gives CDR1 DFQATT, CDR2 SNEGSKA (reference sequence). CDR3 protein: CSARERTVSNQPQHF. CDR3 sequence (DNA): TGCAGTGCTAGAGAAAGGACAGTTAGCAATCAGCCCCAGCATTTT.